This T cell receptor beta chain derives from a study of shared clonotypes between healthy human individuals. Study results and limitations: Sample collection involved blood only; tissue repertoires are likely different. Clonotype sharing among the donors was expected to vary with sequencing depth.

A word on this clone: Its antigen is currently unknown.

It was across several immunoSEQ plates that each subset's genomic DNA was evenly split. Sequencing was performed with immunoSEQ multiplex PCR; in TCRdb, only in-frame clones are kept and a portion is missing. The top ten hold 0.36% of the sample, which has 1,500,000 or so clones, around 98.5% seen once. The junction had 4 bases not matched to a gene; V was cut back by 3 bases and J by 3 bases. This CDR3 contains 16 residues. Germline-derived CDR1 and CDR2 are LNHDA and SQIVND (reference sequence). The sample comprised naive CD4+ T cells sorted from blood. This sample's subset: CD45RA+ positively selected. The chain couples TRBV19 to TRBJ2-2, with TRBD2 matching 10 bases. The sequence was collected from a man aged 30-40 years in good health. CDR3 in DNA: TGTGCCAGTAGTATGGTAGCGGGAGGAGACACCGGGGAGCTGTTTTTT. It specifies CASSMVAGGDTGELFF.